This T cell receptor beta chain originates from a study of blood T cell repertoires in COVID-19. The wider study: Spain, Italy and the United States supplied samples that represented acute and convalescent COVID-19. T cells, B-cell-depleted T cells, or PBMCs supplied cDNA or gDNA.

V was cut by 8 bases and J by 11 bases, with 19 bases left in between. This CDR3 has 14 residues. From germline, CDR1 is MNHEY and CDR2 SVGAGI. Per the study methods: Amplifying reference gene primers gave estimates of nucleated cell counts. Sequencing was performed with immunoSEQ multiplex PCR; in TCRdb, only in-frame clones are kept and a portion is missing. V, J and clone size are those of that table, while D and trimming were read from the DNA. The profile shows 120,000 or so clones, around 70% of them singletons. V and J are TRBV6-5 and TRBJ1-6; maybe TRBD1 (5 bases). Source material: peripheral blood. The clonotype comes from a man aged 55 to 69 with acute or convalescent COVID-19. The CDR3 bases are TGTGCCAGCCGGGGGTCGGAGGGGATGACACCCCTCCACTTT. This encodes CASRGSEGMTPLHF.